This T cell receptor (beta chain) was identified during a study of Ad26.COV2.S vaccination and SARS-CoV-2 variants (dated by TCRdb to the early 2020s). The study in broad terms: Vaccine-arm donors came from COV1001, a multicentre, randomized, double-blind, placebo-controlled phase I-IIa trial of Ad26.COV2.S in healthy adults. Ad26.COV2.S was administered intramuscularly at a dose of 5x10^10 or 1x10^11 viral particles, either as one shot or as two shots given 56 days apart. Sequencing of the TCRbeta repertoire served to evaluate the specificity and breadth of SARS-CoV-2-reactive T cell receptors following Ad26.COV2.S vaccination. The TCR-sequenced set comprised approximately 32 samples: some 20 Ad26.COV2.S vaccine recipients, 5 placebo recipients and 8 SARS-CoV-2 convalescent individuals. Participants in the trial were split at random into five groups of five each, receiving low-dose or high-dose Ad26.COV2.S once or twice, or else placebo on both occasions. Investigators remained blinded to trial group allocation during experiments and outcome assessment. Study-wide conclusions, independent of this receptor: Vaccine and placebo recipients had similar non-spike TCR breadth, a finding consistent with the vaccine containing only spike. It was noted by the authors that total T cell responses may have been underestimated by the TCR breadth and depth analyses. Substantial breadth of spike-specific CD8+ and CD4+ T cell responses was reported after vaccination. Comparing responses between vaccine doses or regimens was not something the study was powered to do. Compared with placebo recipients, Ad26.COV2.S recipients showed higher spike-specific TCR breadth (P = 0.0014).

TCRbeta CDR3 regions were sequenced with the immunoSEQ Assay. After extraction, genomic DNA underwent amplification by bias-controlled multiplex PCR, followed by high-throughput sequencing. Concerning the study's data processing: To quantify the absolute abundance of every unique TCRbeta CDR3 region, sequences were collapsed and filtered. T cell fraction was estimated by normalization of TCRbeta template counts to usable DNA, with usable DNA being measured through amplification of reference genes present in all nucleated cells. Repertoire TCRs were annotated as SARS-CoV-2-specific when V gene, CDR3 amino acid sequence and J gene were exactly matched to a known reactive TCR set. The reference SARS-CoV-2 TCR set was derived from MIRA and filtered for enrichment in COVID-19-positive ImmuneCODE repertoires, a step that removed public or cross-reactive TCRs. Drawing on the MIRA antigens, annotated TCRs were analysed further at the level of specific ORF or position within ORF. Breadth was defined as the number of annotated unique rearrangements divided by the total number of unique productive rearrangements, and depth was defined as the summed frequency of the annotated unique rearrangements. Two-sided Wilcoxon rank-sum tests were used to compare TCR breadth between groups. Entries here come from immuneACCESS through TCRdb and include only in-frame sequences with V and J called. Some clones fail to appear in such tables; in the studies checked, an unresolved V gene covers under half of the shortfall, and the cause of the remainder is unknown. V, J and clone size derive from that table, while D and trimming were established from the DNA sequence. The sample table holds approximately 450,000 clones, of which 80% to 95% were seen once. Less than 15% of the sample comes from the top ten.

The treatment or condition label, as the study defines it: about 20 received Ad26.COV2.S at low or high dose, single or two shots; several received placebo; per-sample allocation not given. For vaccine and placebo recipients, the sequenced repertoires came from samples collected on day 63 after the first injection. In Cohort 1b, roughly 26 adults aged 18-55 years were enrolled at a single site in Boston, USA, between 29 July and 7 August 2020. Ad26.COV2.S was a replication-incompetent adenovirus type 26 vector expressing a prefusion-stabilized SARS-CoV-2 spike protein from the original Wuhan strain. Regarding this clone: Its antigen is currently not known. Per-base qualities were not stored, and no clone one base away is much larger.

Via the germline V gene, CDR1 is MNHEY and CDR2 SVGEGT. Trimming takes 5 bases from V and 9 bases from J, and the germline ends sit 5 bases apart. The CDR3 spans 11 residues, from the cysteine through the phenylalanine. CDR3 DNA is the only sequence kept; it has 33 bases, read in frame from the first base. The clonotype was recovered from a person between 18 and 60 years old who received the Ad26.COV2.S COVID-19 vaccine or a placebo. The material was peripheral blood, obtained in a trial of Ad26.COV2.S vaccine versus placebo. This chain joins TRBV6-2 or TRBV6-3 to TRBJ1-6; the D gene assignment is ambiguous. The CDR3 in this case is CASSLGSPLHF. The sequence in DNA is TGTGCCAGCAGTCTTGGTTCACCCCTCCACTTT.